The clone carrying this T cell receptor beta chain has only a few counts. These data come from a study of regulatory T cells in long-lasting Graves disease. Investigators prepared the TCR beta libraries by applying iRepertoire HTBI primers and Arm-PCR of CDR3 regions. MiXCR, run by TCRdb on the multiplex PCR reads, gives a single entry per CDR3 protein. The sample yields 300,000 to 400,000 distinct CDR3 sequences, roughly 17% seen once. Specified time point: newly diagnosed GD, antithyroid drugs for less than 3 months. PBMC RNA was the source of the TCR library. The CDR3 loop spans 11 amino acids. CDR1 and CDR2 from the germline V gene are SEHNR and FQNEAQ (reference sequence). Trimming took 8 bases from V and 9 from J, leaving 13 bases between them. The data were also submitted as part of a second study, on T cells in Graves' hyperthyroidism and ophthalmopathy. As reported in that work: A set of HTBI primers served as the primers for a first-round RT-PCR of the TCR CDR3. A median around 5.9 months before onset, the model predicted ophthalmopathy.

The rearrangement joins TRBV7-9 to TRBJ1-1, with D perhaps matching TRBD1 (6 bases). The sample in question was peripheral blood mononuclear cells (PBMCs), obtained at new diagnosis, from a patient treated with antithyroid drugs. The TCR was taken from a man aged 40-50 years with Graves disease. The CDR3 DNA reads TGTGCCAGCTCCCGGGACAAAAAAGCTTTCTTT. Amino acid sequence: CASSRDKKAFF.